The next 10 T cell receptor beta chains were all read from a single sample in a study of shared clonotypes between healthy human individuals. Using immunoSEQ multiplex PCR, the repertoire was profiled, and TCRdb retains in-frame clones only, with some absent. The table includes a few million clones, about nine tenths detected once. Source material: naive CD4+ T cells from PBMCs. The subset here: CD45RA+ positively selected. The source of these receptors is a man aged 18 to 30 in good health. Some clones in this sample may be carry-over from other donors' samples.

The chain has TRBV9 and TRBJ2-7; tentative D call: TRBD2 (5 bases). This CDR3 region has 13 residues. Trimming took 4 bases from V and 1 from J, leaving 9 bases between them. CDR1 and CDR2 (germline): SGDLS, YYNGEE. The CDR3 reads CASSPDLSYEQYF. As DNA, the CDR3 is TGTGCCAGCAGCCCGGACTTATCCTACGAGCAGTACTTC.

The genes are TRBV5-1 and TRBJ1-4; TRBD1 agrees at 10 bases. The J segment lost 7 bases and the V segment lost 2 bases, leaving 2 bases of the junction unmatched. Germline CDR1 is SGHRS and CDR2 is YFSETQ. This CDR3 is built from 14 residues. CDR3 DNA: TGCGCCAGCAGCTTCGGGACAGGGGTTGAAAAACTGTTTTTT. Translating gives CASSFGTGVEKLFF. The entire variable domain, with the rest obtained from reference TRBV5-1 and TRBJ1-4, is as follows: KAGVTQTPRYLIKTRGQQVTLSCSPISGHRSVSWYQQTPGQGLQFLFEYFSETQRNKGNFPGRFSGRQFSNSRSEMNVSTLELGDSALYLCASSFGTGVEKLFFGSGTQLSVL.

This clone was found once. The CDR3 DNA reads as TGTGCCAGCAGAATGGGGGGGGTATATGGCTACACCTTC. Translated, it gives CASRMGGVYGYTF. The chain recombines TRBV7-2 with TRBJ1-2; possible D gene TRBD1, 5 bases. The V gene's germline CDR1 is SGHTA and CDR2 FQGNSA. The ends were cut back, 6 bases at V and 5 bases at J, with 13 bases in the middle. CDR3 length equals 13 residues.

The chain employs TRBV5-1 and TRBJ1-1; TRBD1 is a possible D gene (5 bases). Germline CDR1 is SGHRS and CDR2 is YFSETQ. V lost 1 base and J lost 6, with 13 bases in between. This CDR3 spans 14 amino acids. The DNA of the CDR3 is TGCGCCAGCAGCTTGACAGGCCAACGCGCTGAAGCTTTCTTT. It is translated as CASSLTGQRAEAFF.

The chain couples TRBV11-2 to TRBJ2-5; TRBD1 agrees at 8 bases. Germline CDR1 is SGHAT and CDR2 is FQNNGV. This CDR3 comprises 16 residues. V dropped 5 bases and J dropped 2; count of bases not matched to a gene: 10. The CDR3 DNA follows: TGTGCCAGCAGCCCAAGGACAGGGAGAAATCAAGAGACCCAGTACTTC. Its protein is CASSPRTGRNQETQYF.

This clone was picked up one time. Other DNA sequences in this specimen translate into the identical CDR3. The CDR3 is CSVQGSNQPQHF. As DNA, the CDR3 is TGCAGCGTACAGGGTAGCAATCAGCCCCAGCATTTT. The rearrangement links TRBV29-1 to TRBJ1-5; weak D call: TRBD1 (6 bases). Trimming shortened V by 6 bases and J by 0 bases, and 6 bases separated the two germline ends. The CDR3 has 12 amino acids. Germline V gene lookup returns CDR1 SQVTM and CDR2 ANQGSEA. Using reference TRBV29-1 and TRBJ1-5 for the parts outside the CDR3, the full variable domain is SAVISQKPSRDICQRGTSLTIQCQVDSQVTMMFWYRQQPGQSLTLIATANQGSEATYESGFVIDKFPISRPNLTFSTLTVSNMSPEDSSIYLCSVQGSNQPQHFGDGTRLSIL.

The genes are TRBV6-5 and TRBJ2-7; no reliable D call. V was pared by 7 bases and J by 2 bases, with 15 bases between. This CDR3 region has 14 residues. CDR1 and CDR2 (germline): MNHEY, SVGAGI. This CDR3 is CASISGTVPYEQYF. The CDR3 region has the DNA TGTGCCAGCATTTCGGGTACAGTACCCTACGAGCAGTACTTC.

This chain connects TRBV20-1 to TRBJ2-3; no clear D. The CDR3 contains 11 residues. V lost 6 bases and J lost 6, with 10 bases in between. Looked up from germline, CDR1 is DFQATT and CDR2 is SNEGSKA (reference sequence). The CDR3 region is CSAPLRDTQYF. The CDR3 nucleotides are TGCAGTGCCCCCCTGAGGGATACGCAGTATTTT.

The J gene is TRBJ2-7, the V gene TRBV7-9; 7 nucleotides match TRBD1. The germline CDR1 and CDR2 sequences are SEHNR and FQNEAQ (reference sequence). The V gene end was trimmed by 1 base and the J gene end by 2 bases; junction bases not matched to a gene: 5. This CDR3 spans 15 amino acids. The CDR3 nucleotides read TGTGCCAGCAGCTTAGTAGGGACAGTACCCTACGAGCAGTACTTC. Protein sequence: CASSLVGTVPYEQYF.

The chain joins TRBV5-1 to TRBJ1-3; 8 positions agree with TRBD1. This CDR3 has 17 residues. Germline trimming cut 0 bases from V and 1 base from J; bases unmatched to any gene: 6. CDR1 and CDR2 from the germline V gene are SGHRS and YFSETQ. The CDR3 bases are TGCGCCAGCAGCTTGGCGCCACAGGGGGTATCTGGAAACACCATATATTTT. As protein: CASSLAPQGVSGNTIYF.